This T cell receptor (beta chain) was captured by sequencing in a study of cytomegalovirus exposure and HLA in healthy donors. In the PCR, 60 Vbeta and 13 Jbeta primers were used. Generated by immunoSEQ multiplex PCR, the TCRdb table keeps only in-frame clones and is missing some. The table includes 150,000 to 200,000 clones, approximately 84% detected once. The CDR3 is made up of 15 amino acids. Germline V lookup: CDR1 SGHAT, CDR2 FQDESV (reference sequence). The V end lost 5 bases, the J end lost 2 bases, and 14 bases lay between the germline ends. The sequenced sample was PBMCs. The chain employs TRBV11-1 and TRBJ2-3, with D uncertain. The clonotype comes from a girl aged 5-17 years in good health and CMV-seropositive. The DNA for the CDR3 is TGTGCCAGCAGCATTGGCACTACCTTCACAGATACGCAGTATTTT. Protein sequence: CASSIGTTFTDTQYF.